The rows below give T cell receptor beta chains drawn from one sample of a study of OX40 agonist ivuxolimab in advanced cancers. TCRdb keeps only in-frame clones here, not all; method: immunoSEQ multiplex PCR. Here the sample spans over 40,000 clones, 85% being singletons. The sample was CD4+ or CD8+ T cells sorted from blood, taken in a trial of the OX40 agonist ivuxolimab. These receptor sequences come from an adult with an advanced solid tumor such as melanoma, head and neck, liver or kidney cancer. Each CDR3 is given with its conserved first and last residue. A D gene is named only where the DNA matches it firmly. Part of the rows lack a size; the others show once, few, many or a class for expanded clones.

len: 18
d_gene: -
v_gene: TRBV7-8
j_gene: TRBJ2-2
abundance: -
CDR3aa: CASSSNLPTWGLTGELFF
CDR3nt: TGTGCCAGCAGCTCGAACTTACCCACGTGGGGGCTCACCGGGGAGCTGTTTTTT

len: 15
d_gene: -
v_gene: TRBV9
j_gene: TRBJ1-1
abundance: -
CDR3aa: CASSVGVLMNTEAFF
CDR3nt: TGTGCCAGCAGCGTAGGCGTGCTCATGAACACTGAAGCTTTCTTT

len: 16
d_gene: TRBD2
v_gene: TRBV11-2
j_gene: TRBJ2-1
abundance: -
CDR3aa: CASSEGLAVPYNEQFF
CDR3nt: TGTGCCAGCAGCGAAGGACTAGCGGTCCCCTACAATGAGCAGTTCTTC

len: 15
d_gene: -
v_gene: TRBV19
j_gene: TRBJ2-1
abundance: -
CDR3aa: CASSVSGLGPDEQFF
CDR3nt: TGTGCCAGTAGTGTTTCCGGTCTAGGTCCAGATGAGCAGTTCTTC

len: 15
d_gene: TRBD2
v_gene: TRBV30
j_gene: TRBJ2-1
abundance: -
CDR3aa: CAWSLSGRAGNEQFF
CDR3nt: TGTGCCTGGAGTTTAAGCGGGAGGGCCGGCAATGAGCAGTTCTTC

len: 17
d_gene: TRBD2
v_gene: TRBV28
j_gene: TRBJ2-5
abundance: -
CDR3aa: CASSVSPGLAGEETQYF
CDR3nt: TGTGCCAGCAGCGTTTCCCCGGGACTAGCGGGAGAAGAGACCCAGTACTTC

len: 14
d_gene: -
v_gene: TRBV5-1
j_gene: TRBJ2-5
abundance: -
CDR3aa: CASSPGVTGETQYF
CDR3nt: TGCGCCAGCAGCCCGGGGGTGACGGGGGAGACCCAGTACTTC

len: 16
d_gene: -
v_gene: TRBV28
j_gene: TRBJ1-2
abundance: -
CDR3aa: CASSSLSGQDDYGYTF
CDR3nt: TGTGCCAGCAGTTCACTCTCGGGACAAGATGACTATGGCTACACCTTC

len: 15
d_gene: -
v_gene: TRBV14
j_gene: TRBJ2-7
abundance: -
CDR3aa: CASSQDRAGPYEQYF
CDR3nt: TGTGCCAGCAGCCAAGATAGGGCAGGCCCCTACGAGCAGTACTTC

len: 14
d_gene: -
v_gene: TRBV4-3
j_gene: TRBJ1-4
abundance: -
CDR3aa: CASSPGQGNEKLFF
CDR3nt: TGCGCCAGCAGTCCAGGTCAGGGGAATGAAAAACTGTTTTTT

len: 14
d_gene: -
v_gene: TRBV11-1
j_gene: TRBJ2-5
abundance: medium-sized
CDR3aa: CASSTDVYQETQYF
CDR3nt: TGTGCCAGCAGCACGGACGTTTACCAAGAGACCCAGTACTTC

len: 16
d_gene: TRBD1
v_gene: TRBV30
j_gene: TRBJ1-5
abundance: -
CDR3aa: CAWSTWTGGRNQPQHF
CDR3nt: TGTGCCTGGAGTACATGGACAGGGGGCAGGAATCAGCCCCAGCATTTT

len: 14
d_gene: -
v_gene: TRBV12-5
j_gene: TRBJ1-5
abundance: few
CDR3aa: CASGLAGSNQPQHF
CDR3nt: TGTGCTAGTGGTTTGGCGGGAAGCAATCAGCCCCAGCATTTT